Included here is one T cell receptor (beta chain) sequence, with context. The clone's antigen remains unknown. Per-base quality was not reported, and no clone a single base away is much larger than it. The germline V gene specifies KGHSH as CDR1 and LQKENI as CDR2. Including the terminal cysteine and phenylalanine, the CDR3 comprises 14 residues. CDR3 DNA only is kept here, 42 bases in frame from base 1. V loses 6 bases at its end and J loses 5 bases; junction bases beyond the gene matches: 6. The immunoSEQ Assay, a bias-controlled multiplex PCR, was used to amplify TCRbeta CDR3 regions from genomic DNA. In the paper's pipeline: The number of nucleated cells in each sample was estimated from the amplification of reference gene primers within the assay. To quantify the absolute abundance of each unique TCRbeta CDR3 rearrangement, sequence reads were collapsed and filtered. Productive Simpson clonality was computed per sample as the square root of Simpson's diversity index over productive rearrangements. TCRdb retrieved this table from immuneACCESS and kept in-frame rearrangements only. Not all clones are present; in checked studies, unresolved V genes account for under half, and no reason is known for the remainder. V and J calls and clone size follow that table, whereas D and trimming were derived from the DNA. The sample yields hundreds of thousands of clones; roughly 80% were counted once. Clones ranked in the top ten supply roughly 7.9% of the sample.

Collaborating institutions collected whole blood in K2EDTA tubes following their own protocols. For TCRbeta analysis, collaborators shipped samples in one of three forms: frozen whole blood, isolated PBMCs, or DNA extracted from either of those sample types. This specimen comes from a study of blood T cell repertoires in COVID-19 (dated by TCRdb to about 2020). A note on the overall study: Collaborator samples came from the United States, Italy and Spain and covered acute and convalescent phases of COVID-19. The repertoires were made available in a free public database intended to serve as a resource for research on the immune response to SARS-CoV-2. The material from the prospective study consisted of cDNA or gDNA derived from T cells, B-cell-depleted T cells, or PBMCs. Deeply sampled blood TCRbeta repertoires from subjects exposed to, actively infected with, or recovered from COVID-19 were included in the dataset. Nearly every sample came with metadata listing a de-identified subject ID, COVID-19 status, age in years and sex. The samples were drawn from two sources: the first 160 participants of the ongoing ImmuneRACE study, and 950 to 1,500 subjects contributed by 6 global collaborators. Where available, HLA class I and class II types were obtained from metadata supplied by the sample provider rather than from assay-based typing.

What the study reported, not specific to this receptor: How much clinical and demographic metadata was included differed by source and by participant, and the metadata was provided uncurated.

The rearrangement joined TRBV18 to TRBJ2-7; a stretch of 11 junction bases matches TRBD1. This receptor was identified in an elderly woman with acute or convalescent COVID-19. Sequenced material: peripheral blood. CDR3 loop: CASSSDRGHNEQYF. The DNA reads TGTGCCAGCTCCTCGGACAGGGGGCATAACGAGCAGTACTTC.